This T cell receptor (beta chain) came from a study of shared clonotypes between healthy human individuals. As for the study in general: Two women and a few men aged 18 to 49 served as donors. Study results and limitations: Clonotype sharing among donors, it was expected, would be affected by sequencing depth. Researchers sampled only blood; tissue repertoires likely differ.

V was clipped by 4 bases and J by 7 bases; unmatched bases: 9. The germline CDR1 and CDR2 sequences are MNHNS and SASEGT. This CDR3 has 14 amino acids. Repertoires were generated with immunoSEQ multiplex PCR, while TCRdb's copy carries only in-frame clones and drops some. Of some 490,000 clones in the sample, around 80% are singletons; the top ten hold around 11%. The table lists this clone with a count of one. Its specificity is unknown. The rearrangement joins TRBV6-1 to TRBJ2-5; 7 bases are a match to TRBD2. What was sequenced was PBMCs. This clonotype was obtained from a woman aged 40-49 years in good health. Some clones in this sample may be carry-over from other donors' samples. The CDR3 DNA is TGTGCCAGCAGTGTCCTAGCGGCCCCAAGGACCCAGTACTTC. It codes for CASSVLAAPRTQYF.